Sequencing of this T cell receptor beta chain was carried out in a study of T cells in Graves' hyperthyroidism and ophthalmopathy. PBMCs were derived from around 10 ml fresh peripheral blood. Researchers took RNA transcripts and amplified the TCR beta CDR3 regions from them. With the HTBI primer set, the TCR CDR3 went through a first round of RT-PCR. MiXCR was run by TCRdb on the multiplex PCR reads, yielding one entry per CDR3 protein. This sample has over 450,000 distinct CDR3 sequences, with 17% found just once. Of note for this clonotype: The antigen remains unidentified.

The CDR3 consists of 14 residues. Trimming removed 3 bases from V and 5 bases from J; junction bases left unmatched: 3. The germline V gene has CDR1 MNHNS and CDR2 SASEGT. Study observations and caveats: Blood held most thyroid clonotypes expanded above 0.001 frequency.

The receptor's source is a woman younger than 30 with Graves' ophthalmopathy. The chain has TRBV6-1 and TRBJ1-1, with 10 bases fitting TRBD1. The specimen sequenced was blood. Written as DNA, the CDR3 is TGTGCCAGCAGTGACGACAGGGGGCTGACTGAAGCTTTCTTT. Protein: CASSDDRGLTEAFF.